The TCR beta chain under discussion was sequenced for a study of blood T cells in healthy people across ages. Findings and caveats of the study: Getting older went along with TCR beta diversity per million T cells dropping roughly linearly.

For the second PCR, which ran for 7 to 11 cycles, a sample-barcoded 5' primer and a J-beta primer mix were used. TCRdb called the 5' RACE reads again in MiXCR, with one record for every CDR3 protein. Of approximately 810,000 distinct CDR3 sequences listed, 29% are singletons. This clonotype was seen repeatedly, ten times or more. Its antigen is currently unknown. CDR3 length: 12 residues. Germline loops: CDR1 SNHLY, CDR2 FYNNEI. V lost 5 bases and J 4 bases, leaving 9 bases between the germline ends. The chain is built from TRBV2 and TRBJ2-7; no clear D. The receptor was derived from a woman over 75 in good health. The sequencing sample was made of blood. The CDR3 DNA sequence: TGTGCCAGCAGTAGGACCCAGTACGAGCAGTACTTC. Residues: CASSRTQYEQYF.